The present TCR beta chain was sequenced within a study of tumour-infiltrating T cells in Burkitt lymphoma. Study as a whole: Survival, overall and progression-free, tracked with productive clonality.

The CDR3 spans 13 residues. The germline V gene encodes CDR1 MDHEN and CDR2 SYDVKM. V lost 3 bases, J lost 5 bases, and 10 bases lay in between. This clone appeared a few times. Repertoires were generated with immunoSEQ multiplex PCR, while TCRdb's copy carries only in-frame clones and drops some. The table shows roughly 700 clones, with 70% to 80% occurring only once. Material: tumor tissue. The chain couples TRBV28 to TRBJ2-5; D is uncertain. This clonotype was sampled from a human donor with Burkitt lymphoma. The CDR3 region has the DNA TGTGCCAGCAGTTTTGTCCGGATCGAGACCCAGTACTTC. Protein product: CASSFVRIETQYF.